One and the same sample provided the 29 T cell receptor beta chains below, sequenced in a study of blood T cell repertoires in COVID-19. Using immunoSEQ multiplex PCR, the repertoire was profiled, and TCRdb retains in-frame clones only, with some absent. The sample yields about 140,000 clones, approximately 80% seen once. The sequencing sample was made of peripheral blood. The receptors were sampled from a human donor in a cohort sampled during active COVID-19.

The CDR3 region has the DNA TGTGCCATCAGTGATGCAGGGGGAGGCCTAGCGGGCTCCTACGAGCAGTACTTC. Translated, it gives CAISDAGGGLAGSYEQYF. This sequence joins TRBV10-3 and TRBJ2-7; possible D gene TRBD2, 8 bases. The germline V gene encodes CDR1 ENHRY and CDR2 SYGVKD. Trimming took off 3 bases at V and 0 bases at J, with 21 bases between the two ends. CDR3 length equals 18 residues.

The CDR3 coding sequence is TGTGCCAGCAGTGACGGGCGGGGGGCCAACACAGATACGCAGTATTTT. Encoded protein: CASSDGRGANTDTQYF. J is TRBJ2-3 and V is TRBV2; TRBD2 aligns across 8 bases. Looked up from germline, CDR1 is SNHLY and CDR2 is FYNNEI. After removal of 3 bases from V and 2 bases from J, the junction contained 7 bases not matched to a gene. There are 16 residues in the CDR3.

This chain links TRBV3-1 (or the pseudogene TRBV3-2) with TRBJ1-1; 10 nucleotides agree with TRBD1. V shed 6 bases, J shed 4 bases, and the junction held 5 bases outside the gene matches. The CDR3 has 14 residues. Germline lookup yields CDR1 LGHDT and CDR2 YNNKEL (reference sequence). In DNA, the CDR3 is TGTGCCAGCAGTCCAGGACAGGGGGGCACTGAAGCTTTCTTT. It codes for CASSPGQGGTEAFF.

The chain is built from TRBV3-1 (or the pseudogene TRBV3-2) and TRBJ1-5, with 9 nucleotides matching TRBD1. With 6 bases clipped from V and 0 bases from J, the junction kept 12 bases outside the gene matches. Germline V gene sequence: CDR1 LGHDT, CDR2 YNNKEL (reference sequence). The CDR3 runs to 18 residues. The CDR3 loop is CASRLDRGSIYSNQPQHF. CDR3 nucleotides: TGTGCCAGCAGACTTGACAGGGGGTCAATCTATAGCAATCAGCCCCAGCATTTT.

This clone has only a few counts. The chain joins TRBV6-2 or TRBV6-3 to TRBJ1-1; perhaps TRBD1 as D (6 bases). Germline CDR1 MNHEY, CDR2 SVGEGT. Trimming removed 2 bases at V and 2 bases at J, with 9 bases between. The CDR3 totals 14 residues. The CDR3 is CASSYLGGNTEAFF. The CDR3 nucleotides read TGTGCCAGCAGTTACCTAGGGGGAAACACTGAAGCTTTCTTT.

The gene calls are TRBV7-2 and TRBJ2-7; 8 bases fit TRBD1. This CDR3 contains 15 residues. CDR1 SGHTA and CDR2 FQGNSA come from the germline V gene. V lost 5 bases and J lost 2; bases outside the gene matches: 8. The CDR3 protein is CASSPGTGYPYEQYF. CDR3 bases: TGTGCCAGCAGCCCAGGGACAGGCTACCCCTACGAGCAGTACTTC.

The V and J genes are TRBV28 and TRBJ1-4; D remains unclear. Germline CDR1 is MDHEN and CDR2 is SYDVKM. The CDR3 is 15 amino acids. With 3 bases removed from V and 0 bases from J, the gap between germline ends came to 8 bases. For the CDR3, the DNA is TGTGCCAGCAGTTTCCCCCGGGCAACTAATGAAAAACTGTTTTTT. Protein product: CASSFPRATNEKLFF.

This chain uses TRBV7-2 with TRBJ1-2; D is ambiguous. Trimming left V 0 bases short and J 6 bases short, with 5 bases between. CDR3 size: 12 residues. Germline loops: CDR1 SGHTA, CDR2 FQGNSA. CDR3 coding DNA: TGTGCCAGCAGCTTAGCCGGGGATGGCTACACCTTC. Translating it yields CASSLAGDGYTF.

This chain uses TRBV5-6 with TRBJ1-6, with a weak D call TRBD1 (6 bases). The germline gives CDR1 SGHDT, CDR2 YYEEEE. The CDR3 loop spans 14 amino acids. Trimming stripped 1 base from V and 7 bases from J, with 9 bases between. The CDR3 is CASSLQGMNSPLHF. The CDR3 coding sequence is TGTGCCAGCAGCTTGCAGGGGATGAATTCACCCCTCCACTTT.

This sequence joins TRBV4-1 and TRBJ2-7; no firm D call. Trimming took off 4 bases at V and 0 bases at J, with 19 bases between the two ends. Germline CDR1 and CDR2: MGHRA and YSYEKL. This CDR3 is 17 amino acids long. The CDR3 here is CASSRRDDGRVSYEQYF. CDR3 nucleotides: TGCGCCAGCAGCCGAAGAGACGATGGCCGGGTCTCCTACGAGCAGTACTTC.

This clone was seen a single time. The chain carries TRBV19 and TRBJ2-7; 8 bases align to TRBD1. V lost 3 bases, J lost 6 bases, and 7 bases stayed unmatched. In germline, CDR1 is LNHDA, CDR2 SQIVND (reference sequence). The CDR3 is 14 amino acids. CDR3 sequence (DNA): TGTGCCAGTAGTATGGGGGACAGGTCTGCCGAGCAGTACTTC. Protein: CASSMGDRSAEQYF.

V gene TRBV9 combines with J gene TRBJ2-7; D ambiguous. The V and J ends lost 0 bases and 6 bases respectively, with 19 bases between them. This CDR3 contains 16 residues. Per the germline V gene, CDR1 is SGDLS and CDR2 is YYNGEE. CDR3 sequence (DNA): TGTGCCAGCAGCGTAGGGTCCCAGGTTCTAAGTTCCGAGCAGTACTTC. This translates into CASSVGSQVLSSEQYF.

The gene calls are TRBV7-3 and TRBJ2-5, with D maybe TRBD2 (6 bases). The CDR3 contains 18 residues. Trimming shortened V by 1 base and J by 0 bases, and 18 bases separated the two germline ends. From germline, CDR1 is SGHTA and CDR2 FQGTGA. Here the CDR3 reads CASSLNGVGRTNQETQYF. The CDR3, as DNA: TGTGCCAGCAGCTTAAATGGCGTTGGCCGGACTAACCAAGAGACCCAGTACTTC.

This CDR3 reads CASSGGGGTDTQYF. As DNA, the CDR3 is TGTGCCAGCAGCGGGGGTGGGGGCACAGATACGCAGTATTTT. The genes are TRBV6-5 and TRBJ2-3; a weak D match, TRBD2 (6 bases). V shed 6 bases and J shed 1 base, with 11 bases lying between them. CDR1 MNHEY and CDR2 SVGAGI come from the germline V gene. The CDR3 is 14 amino acids.

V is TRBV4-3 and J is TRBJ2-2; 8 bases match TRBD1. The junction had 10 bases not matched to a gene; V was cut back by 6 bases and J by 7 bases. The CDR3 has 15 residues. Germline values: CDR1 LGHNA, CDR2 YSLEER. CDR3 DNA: TGCGCCAGCAGTTCAAGTCAGGGGGCGGTCGGGGAGCTGTTTTTT. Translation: CASSSSQGAVGELFF.

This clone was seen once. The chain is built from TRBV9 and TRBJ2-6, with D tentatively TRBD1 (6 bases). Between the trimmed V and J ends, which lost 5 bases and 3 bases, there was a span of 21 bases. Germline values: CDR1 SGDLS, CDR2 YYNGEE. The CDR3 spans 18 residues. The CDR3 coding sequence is TGTGCCAGCAGTGGGGGACACCTAAACCCCCTTGGGGCCAACGTCCTGACTTTC. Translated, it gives CASSGGHLNPLGANVLTF.

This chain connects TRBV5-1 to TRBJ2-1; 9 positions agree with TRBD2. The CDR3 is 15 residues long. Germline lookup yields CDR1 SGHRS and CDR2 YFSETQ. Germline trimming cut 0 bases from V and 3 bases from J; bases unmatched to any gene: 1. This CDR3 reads CASSLASGDYNEQFF. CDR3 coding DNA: TGCGCCAGCAGCTTGGCTAGCGGGGACTACAATGAGCAGTTCTTC.

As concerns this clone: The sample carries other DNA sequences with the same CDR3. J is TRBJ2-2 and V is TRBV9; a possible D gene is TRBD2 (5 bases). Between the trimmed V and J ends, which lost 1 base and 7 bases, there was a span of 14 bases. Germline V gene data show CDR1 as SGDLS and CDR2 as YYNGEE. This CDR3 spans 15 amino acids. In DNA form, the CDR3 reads TGTGCCAGCAGCGTACTGGAAGGGAGAGGCGGGGAGCTGTTTTTT. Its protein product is CASSVLEGRGGELFF.

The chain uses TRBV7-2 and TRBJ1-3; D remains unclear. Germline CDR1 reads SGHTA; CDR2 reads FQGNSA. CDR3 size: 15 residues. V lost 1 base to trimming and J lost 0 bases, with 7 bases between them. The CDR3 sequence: CASSLGYSSGNTIYF. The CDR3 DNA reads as TGTGCCAGCAGCTTAGGTTACAGCTCTGGAAACACCATATATTTT.

In DNA form, the CDR3 reads TGTGCCAGCTCACCAGTGACAGGGGGTCTGACTGAAGCTTTCTTT. Its protein product is CASSPVTGGLTEAFF. The chain joins TRBV18 to TRBJ1-1; 9 bases fit TRBD1. The V and J ends lost 2 bases and 5 bases, in that order; junction bases with no gene match: 6. Germline V CDR1 and CDR2: KGHSH, LQKENI. The CDR3 sequence is 15 residues long.

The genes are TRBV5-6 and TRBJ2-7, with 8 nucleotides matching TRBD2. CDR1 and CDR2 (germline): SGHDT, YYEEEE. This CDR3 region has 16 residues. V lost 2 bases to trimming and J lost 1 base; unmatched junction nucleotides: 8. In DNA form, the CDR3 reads TGTGCCAGCAGCTTCCTACTCGGGGGGGTTTCCTACGAGCAGTACTTC. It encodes CASSFLLGGVSYEQYF.

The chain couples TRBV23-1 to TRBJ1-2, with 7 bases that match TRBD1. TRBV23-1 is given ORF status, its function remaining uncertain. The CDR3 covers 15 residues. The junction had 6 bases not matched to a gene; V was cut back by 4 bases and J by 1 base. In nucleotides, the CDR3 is TGCGCCAGCAGTCGACCACAGGGGTATAACTATGGCTACACCTTC. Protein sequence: CASSRPQGYNYGYTF.

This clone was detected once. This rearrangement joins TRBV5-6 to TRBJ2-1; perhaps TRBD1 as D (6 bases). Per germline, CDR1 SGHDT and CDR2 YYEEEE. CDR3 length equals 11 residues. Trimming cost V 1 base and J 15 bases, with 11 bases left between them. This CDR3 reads CASSLIGTMFF. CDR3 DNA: TGTGCCAGCAGCTTGATAGGGACAATGTTCTTC.

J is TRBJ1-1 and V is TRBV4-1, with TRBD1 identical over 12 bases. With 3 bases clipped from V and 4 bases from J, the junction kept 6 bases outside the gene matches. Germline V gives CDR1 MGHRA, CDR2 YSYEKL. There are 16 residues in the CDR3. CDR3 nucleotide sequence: TGCGCCAGCAGCCAGGGACAGGGGGCGCGGGGCACTGAAGCTTTCTTT. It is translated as CASSQGQGARGTEAFF.

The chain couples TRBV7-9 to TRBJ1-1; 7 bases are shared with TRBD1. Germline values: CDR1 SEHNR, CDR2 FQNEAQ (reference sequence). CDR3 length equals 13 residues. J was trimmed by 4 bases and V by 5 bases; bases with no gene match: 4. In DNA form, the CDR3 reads TGTGCCAGCAGCGCCGACAGGGCCACTGAAGCTTTCTTT. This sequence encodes CASSADRATEAFF.

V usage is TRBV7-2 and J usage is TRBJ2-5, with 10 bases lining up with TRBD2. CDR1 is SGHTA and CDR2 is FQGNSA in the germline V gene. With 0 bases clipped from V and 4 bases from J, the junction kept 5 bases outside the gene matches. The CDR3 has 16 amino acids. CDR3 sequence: CASSLAGAGGAETQYF. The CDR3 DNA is TGTGCCAGCAGCTTAGCGGGAGCGGGGGGGGCAGAGACCCAGTACTTC.

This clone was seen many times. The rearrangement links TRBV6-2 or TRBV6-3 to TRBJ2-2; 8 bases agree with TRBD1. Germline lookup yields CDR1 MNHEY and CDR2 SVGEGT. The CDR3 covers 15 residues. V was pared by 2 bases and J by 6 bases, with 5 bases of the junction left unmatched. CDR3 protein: CASSYPRGRAGELFF. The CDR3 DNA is TGTGCCAGCAGTTACCCCAGGGGGCGCGCCGGGGAGCTGTTTTTT.

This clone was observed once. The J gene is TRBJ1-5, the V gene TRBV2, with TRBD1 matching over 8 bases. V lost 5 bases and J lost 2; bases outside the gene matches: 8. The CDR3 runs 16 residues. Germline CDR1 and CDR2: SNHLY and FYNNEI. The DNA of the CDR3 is TGTGCCAGCAGTTCAGCAGGGGGCCAGGGCAATCAGCCCCAGCATTTT. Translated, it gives CASSSAGGQGNQPQHF.

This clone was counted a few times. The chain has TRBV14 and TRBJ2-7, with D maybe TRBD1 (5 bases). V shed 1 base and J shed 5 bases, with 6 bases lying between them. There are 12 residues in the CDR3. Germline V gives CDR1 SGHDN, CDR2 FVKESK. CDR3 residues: CASSQAGNEQYF. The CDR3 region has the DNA TGTGCCAGCAGCCAAGCAGGGAACGAGCAGTACTTC. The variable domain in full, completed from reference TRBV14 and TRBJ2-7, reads EAGVTQFPSHSVIEKGQTVTLRCDPISGHDNLYWYRRVMGKEIKFLLHFVKESKQDESGMPNNRFLAERTGGTYSTLKVQPAELEDSGVYFCASSQAGNEQYFGPGTRLTVT.